This TCR beta chain comes out of a study of Ad26.COV2.S vaccination and SARS-CoV-2 variants. Study context: Donor got 5x10^10 or 1x10^11 viral particles of Ad26.COV2.S. Study-wide findings and caveats: Placebo recipients trailed vaccine recipients in spike-specific TCR breadth. Vaccine and placebo groups showed comparable non-spike TCR breadth.

The germline V gene encodes CDR1 SGHTA and CDR2 FQGNSA. V lost 1 base, J lost 2 bases, and 3 bases stayed unmatched. The CDR3 runs 15 residues. Note on this clone: The antigen remains undetermined.

Generated by immunoSEQ multiplex PCR, the TCRdb table keeps only in-frame clones and is missing some. The sample contains around 450,000 clones, 70% to 90% of which appear only once. Treatment defined: some 19 received Ad26.COV2.S at low or high dose, single or two shots; about 5 received placebo; per-sample allocation not given. Collection of the samples took place on day 63 after the first injection of vaccine or placebo. The material sequenced was peripheral blood, taken in a trial of Ad26.COV2.S vaccine versus placebo. This chain links TRBV7-2 with TRBJ2-5, with 8 nucleotides matching TRBD1. This clonotype was obtained from a person aged 18-60 years who received the Ad26.COV2.S COVID-19 vaccine or a placebo. CDR3 residues: CASSLGGQVQETQYF. CDR3 nucleotides: TGTGCCAGCAGCTTAGGGGGACAGGTACAAGAGACCCAGTACTTC.